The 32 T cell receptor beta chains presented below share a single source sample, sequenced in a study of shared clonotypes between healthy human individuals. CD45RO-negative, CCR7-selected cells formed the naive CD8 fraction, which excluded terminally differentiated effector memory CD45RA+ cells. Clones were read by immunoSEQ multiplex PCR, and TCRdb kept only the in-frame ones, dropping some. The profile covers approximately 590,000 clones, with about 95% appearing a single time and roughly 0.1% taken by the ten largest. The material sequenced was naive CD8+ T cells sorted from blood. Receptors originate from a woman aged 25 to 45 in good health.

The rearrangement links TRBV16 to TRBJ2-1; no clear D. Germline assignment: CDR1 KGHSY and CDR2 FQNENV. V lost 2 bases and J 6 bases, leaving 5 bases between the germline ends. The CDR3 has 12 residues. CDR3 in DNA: TGTGCCAGCAGCCAAGGGCGCAATGAGCAGTTCTTC. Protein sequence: CASSQGRNEQFF. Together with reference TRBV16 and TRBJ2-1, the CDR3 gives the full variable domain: GEEVAQTPKHLVRGEGQKAKLYCAPIKGHSYVFWYQQVLKNEFKFLISFQNENVFDETGMPKERFSAKCLPNSPCSLEIQATKLEDSAVYFCASSQGRNEQFFGPGTRLTVL.

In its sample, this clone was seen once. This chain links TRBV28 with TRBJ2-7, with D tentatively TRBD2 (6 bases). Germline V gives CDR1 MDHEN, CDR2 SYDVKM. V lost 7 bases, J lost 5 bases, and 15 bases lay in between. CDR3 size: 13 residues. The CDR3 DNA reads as TGTGCCAGCACCTTATGGGGACTTAACGAGCAGTACTTC. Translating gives CASTLWGLNEQYF.

The CDR3 DNA follows: TGTGCCAGCAGCGAGGGGACAGGAAATGGCTACACCTTC. Translated: CASSEGTGNGYTF. The chain recombines TRBV7-9 with TRBJ1-2, with 8 bases identical to TRBD1. Germline V lookup: CDR1 SEHNR, CDR2 FQNEAQ (reference sequence). The CDR3 is 13 amino acids. The V gene end was trimmed by 5 bases and the J gene end by 6 bases; junction bases not matched to a gene: 5.

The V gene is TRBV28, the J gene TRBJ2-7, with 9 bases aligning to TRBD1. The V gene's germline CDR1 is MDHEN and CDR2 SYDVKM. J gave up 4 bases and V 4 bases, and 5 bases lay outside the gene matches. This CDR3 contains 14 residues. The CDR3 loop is CASSSWTGVYEQYF. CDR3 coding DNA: TGTGCCAGCAGTTCGTGGACAGGGGTATACGAGCAGTACTTC.

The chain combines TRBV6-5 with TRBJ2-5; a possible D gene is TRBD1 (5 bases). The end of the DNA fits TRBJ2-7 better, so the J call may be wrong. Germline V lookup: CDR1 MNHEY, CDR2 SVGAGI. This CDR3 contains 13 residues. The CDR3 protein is CASSFNRRHEQYF. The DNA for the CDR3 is TGTGCCAGCAGTTTCAACAGGCGGCACGAGCAGTACTTC.

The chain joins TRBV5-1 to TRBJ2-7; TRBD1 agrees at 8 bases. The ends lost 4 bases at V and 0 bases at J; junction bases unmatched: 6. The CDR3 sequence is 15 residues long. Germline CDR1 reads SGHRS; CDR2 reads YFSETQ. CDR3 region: CASSISGTGSYEQYF. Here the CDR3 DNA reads TGCGCCAGCAGCATTTCCGGGACAGGCTCCTACGAGCAGTACTTC.

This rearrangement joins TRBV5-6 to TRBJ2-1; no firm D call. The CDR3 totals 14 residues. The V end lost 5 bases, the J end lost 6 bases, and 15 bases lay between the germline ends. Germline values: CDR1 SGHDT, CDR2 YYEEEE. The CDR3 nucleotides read TGTGCCAGCAGGCCTCCCGGAAGGCCCAATGAGCAGTTCTTC. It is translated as CASRPPGRPNEQFF.

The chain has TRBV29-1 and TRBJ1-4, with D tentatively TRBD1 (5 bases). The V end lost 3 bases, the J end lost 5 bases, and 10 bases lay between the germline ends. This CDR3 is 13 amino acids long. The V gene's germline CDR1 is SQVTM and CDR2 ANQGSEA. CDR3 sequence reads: CSVEKGMNEKLFF. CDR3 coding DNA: TGCAGCGTTGAGAAGGGGATGAATGAAAAACTGTTTTTT.

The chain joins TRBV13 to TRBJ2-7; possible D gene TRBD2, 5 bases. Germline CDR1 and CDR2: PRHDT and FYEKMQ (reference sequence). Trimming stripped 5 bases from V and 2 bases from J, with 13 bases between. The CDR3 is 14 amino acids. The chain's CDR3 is CASSPNGIPYEQYF. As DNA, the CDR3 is TGTGCCAGCAGCCCGAACGGGATACCCTACGAGCAGTACTTC.

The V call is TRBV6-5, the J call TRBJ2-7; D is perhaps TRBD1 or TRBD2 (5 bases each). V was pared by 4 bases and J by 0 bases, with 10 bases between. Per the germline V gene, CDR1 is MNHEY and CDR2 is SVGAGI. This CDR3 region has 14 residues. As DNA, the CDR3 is TGTGCCAGCAGTTTAGAGGGGACCTCCTACGAGCAGTACTTC. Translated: CASSLEGTSYEQYF.

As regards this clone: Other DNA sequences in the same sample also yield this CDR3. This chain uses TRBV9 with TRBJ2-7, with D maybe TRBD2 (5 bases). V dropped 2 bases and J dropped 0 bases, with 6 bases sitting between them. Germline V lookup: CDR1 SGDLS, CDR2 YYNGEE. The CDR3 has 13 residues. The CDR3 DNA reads TGTGCCAGCAGCGTCGGGGTCTCCTACGAGCAGTACTTC. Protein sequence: CASSVGVSYEQYF.

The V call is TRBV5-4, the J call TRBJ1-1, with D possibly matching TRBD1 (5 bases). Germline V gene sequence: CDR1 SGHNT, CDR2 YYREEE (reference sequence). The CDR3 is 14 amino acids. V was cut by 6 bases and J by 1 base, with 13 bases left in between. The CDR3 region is CASNFQGANTEAFF. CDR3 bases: TGTGCCAGCAATTTCCAGGGTGCGAACACTGAAGCTTTCTTT.

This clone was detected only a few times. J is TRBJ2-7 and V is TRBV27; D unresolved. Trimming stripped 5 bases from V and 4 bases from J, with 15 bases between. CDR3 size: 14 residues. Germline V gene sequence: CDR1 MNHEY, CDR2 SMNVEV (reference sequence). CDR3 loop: CASSANTAHYEQYF. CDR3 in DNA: TGTGCCAGCAGTGCCAACACGGCCCATTACGAGCAGTACTTC.

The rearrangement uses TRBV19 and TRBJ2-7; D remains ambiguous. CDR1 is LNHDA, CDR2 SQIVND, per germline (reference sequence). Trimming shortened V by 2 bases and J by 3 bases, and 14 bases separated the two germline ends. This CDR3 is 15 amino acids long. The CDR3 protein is CASSIKWRTDYEQYF. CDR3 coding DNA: TGTGCCAGTAGTATAAAGTGGCGGACCGACTACGAGCAGTACTTC.

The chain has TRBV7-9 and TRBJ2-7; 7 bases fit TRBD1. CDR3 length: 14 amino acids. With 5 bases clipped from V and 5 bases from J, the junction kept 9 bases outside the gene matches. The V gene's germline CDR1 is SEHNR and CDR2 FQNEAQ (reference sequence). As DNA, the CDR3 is TGTGCCAGCAGCCCTTGGGGACAGTACGACGAGCAGTACTTC. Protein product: CASSPWGQYDEQYF.

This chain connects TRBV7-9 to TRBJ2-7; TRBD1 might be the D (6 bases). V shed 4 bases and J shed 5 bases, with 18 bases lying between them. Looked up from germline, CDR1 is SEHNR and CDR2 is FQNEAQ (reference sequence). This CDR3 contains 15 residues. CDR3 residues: CASSWGEDSANEQYF. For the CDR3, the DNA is TGTGCCAGCAGCTGGGGTGAGGACAGTGCCAACGAGCAGTACTTC.

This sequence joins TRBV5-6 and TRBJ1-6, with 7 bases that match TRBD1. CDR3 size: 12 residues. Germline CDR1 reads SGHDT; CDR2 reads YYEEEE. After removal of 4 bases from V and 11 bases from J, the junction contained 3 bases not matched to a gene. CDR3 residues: CASSRDSPPLHF. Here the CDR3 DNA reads TGTGCCAGCAGCCGGGACAGCCCACCCCTCCACTTT.

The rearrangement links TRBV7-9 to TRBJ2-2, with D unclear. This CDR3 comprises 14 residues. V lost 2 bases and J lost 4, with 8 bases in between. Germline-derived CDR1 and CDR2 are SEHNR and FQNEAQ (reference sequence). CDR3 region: CASSLFGSTGELFF. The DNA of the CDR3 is TGTGCCAGCAGCTTATTCGGGTCCACCGGGGAGCTGTTTTTT.

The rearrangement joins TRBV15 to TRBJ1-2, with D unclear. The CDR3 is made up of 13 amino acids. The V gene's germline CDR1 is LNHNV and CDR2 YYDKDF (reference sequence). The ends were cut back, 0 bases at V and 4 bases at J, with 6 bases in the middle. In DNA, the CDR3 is TGTGCCACCAGCAGAGAGCTAGGCTATGGCTACACCTTC. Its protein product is CATSRELGYGYTF. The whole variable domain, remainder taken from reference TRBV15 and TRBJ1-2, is DAMVIQNPRYQVTQFGKPVTLSCSQTLNHNVMYWYQQKSSQAPKLLFHYYDKDFNNEADTPDNFQSRRPNTSFCFLDIRSPGLGDTAMYLCATSRELGYGYTFGSGTRLTVV.

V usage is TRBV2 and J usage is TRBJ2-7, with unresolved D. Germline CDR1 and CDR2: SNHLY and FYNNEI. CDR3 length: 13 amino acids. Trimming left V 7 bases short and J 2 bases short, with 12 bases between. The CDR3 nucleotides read TGTGCCAGCATTACAGACGAGGCCTACGAGCAGTACTTC. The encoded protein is CASITDEAYEQYF.

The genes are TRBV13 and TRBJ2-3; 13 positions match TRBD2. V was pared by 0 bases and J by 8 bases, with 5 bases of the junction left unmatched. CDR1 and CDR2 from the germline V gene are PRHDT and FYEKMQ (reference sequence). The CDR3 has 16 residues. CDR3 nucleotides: TGTGCCAGCAGCTTAGGACTAGCGGGAGGGTCGAGTACGCAGTATTTT. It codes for CASSLGLAGGSSTQYF. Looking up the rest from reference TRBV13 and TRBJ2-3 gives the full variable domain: AAGVIQSPRHLIKEKRETATLKCYPIPRHDTVYWYQQGPGQDPQFLISFYEKMQSDKGSIPDRFSAQQFSDYHSELNMSSLELGDSALYFCASSLGLAGGSSTQYFGPGTRLTVL.

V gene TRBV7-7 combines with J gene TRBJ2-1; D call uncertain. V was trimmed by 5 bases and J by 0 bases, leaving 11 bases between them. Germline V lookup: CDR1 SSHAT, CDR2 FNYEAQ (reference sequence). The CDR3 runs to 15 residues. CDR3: CASSDTVSSYNEQFF. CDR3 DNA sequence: TGTGCCAGCAGCGATACCGTGAGCTCCTACAATGAGCAGTTCTTC. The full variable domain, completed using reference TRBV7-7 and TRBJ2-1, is GAGVSQSPRYKVTKRGQDVTLRCDPISSHATLYWYQQALGQGPEFLTYFNYEAQPDKSGLPSDRFSAERPEGSISTLTIQRTEQRDSAMYRCASSDTVSSYNEQFFGPGTRLTVL.

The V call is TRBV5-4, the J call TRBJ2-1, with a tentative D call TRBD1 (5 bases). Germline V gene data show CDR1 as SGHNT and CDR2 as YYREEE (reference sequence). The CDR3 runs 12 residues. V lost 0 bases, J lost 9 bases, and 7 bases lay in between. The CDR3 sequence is CASSLGGLEQFF. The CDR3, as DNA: TGTGCCAGCAGCTTGGGGGGCCTTGAGCAGTTCTTC.

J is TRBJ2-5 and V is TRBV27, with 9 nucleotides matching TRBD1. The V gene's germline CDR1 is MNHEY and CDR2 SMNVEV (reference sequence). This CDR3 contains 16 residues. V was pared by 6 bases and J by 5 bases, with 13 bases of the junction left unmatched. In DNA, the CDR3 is TGTGCCAGCAGCCCTGGGCCGGGACAGGGTGTGGAGACCCAGTACTTC. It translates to CASSPGPGQGVETQYF.

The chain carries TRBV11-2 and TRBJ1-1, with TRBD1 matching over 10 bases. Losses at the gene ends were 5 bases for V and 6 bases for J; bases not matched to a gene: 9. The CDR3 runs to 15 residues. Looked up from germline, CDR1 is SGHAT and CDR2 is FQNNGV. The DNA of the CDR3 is TGTGCCAGCAGCCCCTATTGGACAGGGGGAGCTGAAGCTTTCTTT. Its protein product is CASSPYWTGGAEAFF.

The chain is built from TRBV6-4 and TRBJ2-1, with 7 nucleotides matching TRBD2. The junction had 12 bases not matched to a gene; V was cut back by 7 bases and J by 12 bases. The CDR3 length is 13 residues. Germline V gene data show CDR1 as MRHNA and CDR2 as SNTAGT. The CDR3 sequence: CASTGKAGRMQFF. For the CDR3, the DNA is TGTGCCAGCACCGGCAAGGCCGGGAGGATGCAGTTCTTC.

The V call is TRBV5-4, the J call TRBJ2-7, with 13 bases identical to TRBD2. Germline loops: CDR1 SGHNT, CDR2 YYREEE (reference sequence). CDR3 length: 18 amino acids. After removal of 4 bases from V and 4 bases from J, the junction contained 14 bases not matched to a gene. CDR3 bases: TGTGCCAGCAGCAAAGCGGGACTAGCGGGAATCGGAGAATACGAGCAGTACTTC. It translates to CASSKAGLAGIGEYEQYF.

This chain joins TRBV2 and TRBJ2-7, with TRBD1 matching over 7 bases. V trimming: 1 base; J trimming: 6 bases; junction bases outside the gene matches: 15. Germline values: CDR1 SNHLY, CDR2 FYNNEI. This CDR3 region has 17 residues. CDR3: CASSEVPFDRVEGEQYF. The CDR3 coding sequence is TGTGCCAGCAGTGAAGTGCCCTTTGACAGGGTAGAGGGCGAGCAGTACTTC.

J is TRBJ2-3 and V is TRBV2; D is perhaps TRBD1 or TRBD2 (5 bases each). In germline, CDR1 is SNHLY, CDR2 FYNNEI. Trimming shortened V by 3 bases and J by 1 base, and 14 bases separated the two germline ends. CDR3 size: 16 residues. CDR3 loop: CASSDLVGTRTDTQYF. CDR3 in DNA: TGTGCCAGCAGTGATTTGGTCGGGACCCGCACAGATACGCAGTATTTT.

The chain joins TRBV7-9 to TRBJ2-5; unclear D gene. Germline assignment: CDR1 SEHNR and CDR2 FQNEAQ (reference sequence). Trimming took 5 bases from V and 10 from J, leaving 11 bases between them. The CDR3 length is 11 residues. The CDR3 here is CASSPQVGQYF. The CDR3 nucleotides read TGTGCCAGCAGCCCCCAGGTCGGCCAGTACTTC.

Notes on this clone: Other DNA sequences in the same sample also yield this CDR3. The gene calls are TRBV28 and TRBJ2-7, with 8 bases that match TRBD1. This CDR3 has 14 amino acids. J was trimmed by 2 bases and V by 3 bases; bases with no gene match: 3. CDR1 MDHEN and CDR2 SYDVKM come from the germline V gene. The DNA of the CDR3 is TGTGCCAGCAGTTTGACAGGGGCAACCTACGAGCAGTACTTC. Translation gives CASSLTGATYEQYF.

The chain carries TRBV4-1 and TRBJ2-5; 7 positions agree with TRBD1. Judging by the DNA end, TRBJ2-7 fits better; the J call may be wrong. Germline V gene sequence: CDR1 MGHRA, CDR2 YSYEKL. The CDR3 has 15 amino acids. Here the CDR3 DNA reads TGCGCCAGCAGCCCGGGACAGACAATCTCCTACGAGCAGTACTTC. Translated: CASSPGQTISYEQYF.